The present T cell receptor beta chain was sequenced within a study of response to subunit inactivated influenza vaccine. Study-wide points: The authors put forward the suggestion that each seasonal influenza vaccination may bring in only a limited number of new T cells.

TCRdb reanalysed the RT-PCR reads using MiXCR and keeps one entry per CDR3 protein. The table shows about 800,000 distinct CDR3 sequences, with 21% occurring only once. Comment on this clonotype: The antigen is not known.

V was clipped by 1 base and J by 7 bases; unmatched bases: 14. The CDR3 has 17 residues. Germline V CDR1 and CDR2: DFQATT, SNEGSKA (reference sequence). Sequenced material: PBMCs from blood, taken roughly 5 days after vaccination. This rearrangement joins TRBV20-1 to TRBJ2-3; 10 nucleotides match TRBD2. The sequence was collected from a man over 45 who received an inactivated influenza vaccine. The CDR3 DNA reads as TGCAGTGCTAGAGCTCCATTAGCGGGGGGCAAAGGATATACGCAGTATTTT. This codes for CSARAPLAGGKGYTQYF.